This entry lists 17 T cell receptor beta chains sequenced from one sample in a study of neoadjuvant anti-PD-1 for oral cavity cancer. TCRdb's copy holds only in-frame clones and misses some; the assay was immunoSEQ multiplex PCR. The data show about 14,000 clones, with roughly two thirds seen just once and roughly 2.4% held by the top ten. Sequenced material: PBMCs, taken before nivolumab (anti-PD-1) treatment. The source is a person aged 35-79 years with oral cavity squamous cell carcinoma.

The gene calls are TRBV6-5 and TRBJ1-2, with 8 bases aligning to TRBD1. Germline V gene sequence: CDR1 MNHEY, CDR2 SVGAGI. Losses at the gene ends were 5 bases for V and 7 bases for J; bases not matched to a gene: 6. This CDR3 comprises 13 residues. CDR3 nucleotides: TGTGCCAGCAGTCAGGGGGCAGAAGGTGGCTACACCTTC. It is translated as CASSQGAEGGYTF.

The chain uses TRBV7-3 and TRBJ2-5; D unclear. Per the germline V gene, CDR1 is SGHTA and CDR2 is FQGTGA. V lost 3 bases, J lost 2 bases, and 10 bases lay in between. The CDR3 totals 14 residues. The CDR3 loop reads CASSFRCEQETQYF. CDR3 DNA sequence: TGTGCCAGCAGCTTCCGTTGCGAGCAAGAGACCCAGTACTTC.

This clone was found a few times. This chain joins TRBV11-2 and TRBJ2-2; D may match TRBD1 or TRBD2 (5 bases each). CDR1 is SGHAT and CDR2 is FQNNGV in the germline V gene. The CDR3 extends over 15 amino acids. V gave up 4 bases and J gave up 2 bases, with 11 bases separating them. The CDR3 spells CASSWGTGNTGELFF. The CDR3 DNA reads TGTGCCAGCAGCTGGGGGACGGGAAACACCGGGGAGCTGTTTTTT.

The CDR3 nucleotides read TGCGCCAGCAGCTTGGCTTCACTAGCGGGGGGATTGAAAGTTGAAGAGACCCAGTACTTC. It codes for CASSLASLAGGLKVEETQYF. The chain recombines TRBV5-1 with TRBJ2-5, with TRBD2 matching over 12 bases. The V gene's germline CDR1 is SGHRS and CDR2 YFSETQ. Germline trimming cut 0 bases from V and 3 bases from J; bases unmatched to any gene: 15. CDR3 length: 20 amino acids.

The chain combines TRBV11-3 with TRBJ1-1; D is uncertain. Germline V gene data show CDR1 as SGHNT and CDR2 as YENEEA. The germline V and J ends were trimmed by 1 base and 1 base, with 4 bases remaining between them. The CDR3 extends over 13 amino acids. CDR3 sequence: CASSLGRNTEAFF. For the CDR3, the DNA is TGTGCCAGCAGCTTAGGCCGGAACACTGAAGCTTTCTTT.

This clone was seen just once. The chain links TRBV5-1 to TRBJ2-5; D is perhaps TRBD1 (5 bases). Germline V gene lookup returns CDR1 SGHRS and CDR2 YFSETQ. V dropped 5 bases and J dropped 2 bases, with 7 bases sitting between them. This CDR3 contains 12 residues. The CDR3 region has the DNA TGCGCCAGCAGTACAGGTCAAGAGACCCAGTACTTC. It specifies CASSTGQETQYF.

The chain combines TRBV2 with TRBJ2-7; TRBD2 aligns across 12 bases. This CDR3 has 16 residues. The J segment lost 2 bases and the V segment lost 6 bases, leaving 8 bases of the junction unmatched. Germline loops: CDR1 SNHLY, CDR2 FYNNEI. The CDR3 bases are TGTGCCAGCAGCCGGACTAGCGGGATCAGTACCTACGAGCAGTACTTC. Translated: CASSRTSGISTYEQYF.

The chain recombines TRBV2 with TRBJ1-5; no reliable D call. This CDR3 is 14 amino acids long. CDR1 and CDR2 from the germline V gene are SNHLY and FYNNEI. Trimming removed 1 base from V and 3 bases from J, with 7 bases in between. DNA for the CDR3: TGTGCCAGCAGTGAAGACACTCCCAATCAGCCCCAGCATTTT. It codes for CASSEDTPNQPQHF.

This clone has a handful of counts. The chain uses TRBV27 and TRBJ2-5; D is possibly TRBD1 (6 bases). Germline V CDR1 and CDR2: MNHEY, SMNVEV (reference sequence). The CDR3 runs 15 residues. Trimming shortened V by 2 bases and J by 3 bases, and 13 bases separated the two germline ends. DNA for the CDR3: TGTGCCAGCAGTTTACAGGGGCTGGGAGAAGAGACCCAGTACTTC. It yields the protein CASSLQGLGEETQYF.

This chain uses TRBV6-5 with TRBJ2-4, with TRBD2 as a possible D gene (7 bases). V lost 5 bases and J lost 12, with 17 bases in between. The CDR3 has 13 amino acids. Germline CDR1 reads MNHEY; CDR2 reads SVGAGI. CDR3: CASSESRGAGQYF. As DNA, the CDR3 is TGTGCCAGCAGTGAGAGTCGGGGGGCGGGTCAGTACTTC.

The rearrangement uses TRBV19 and TRBJ2-1; tentatively, D is TRBD1 (6 bases). Germline CDR1 reads LNHDA; CDR2 reads SQIVND (reference sequence). The CDR3 is 15 amino acids. Deletions cut 7 bases from V and 8 bases from J, with 21 bases between. The CDR3 DNA sequence: TGTGCCAGTAAATCGGTGAGGGGGAAATCGTATGAGCAGTTCTTC. Amino acids: CASKSVRGKSYEQFF.

J is TRBJ2-7 and V is TRBV6-1, with D unclear. The V gene's germline CDR1 is MNHNS and CDR2 SASEGT. Trimming removed 3 bases at V and 7 bases at J, with 10 bases between. The CDR3 has 12 residues. The DNA of the CDR3 is TGTGCCAGCAGTGATGGTAGCCGGGAGCAGTACTTC. Its protein is CASSDGSREQYF.

The rearrangement links TRBV5-1 to TRBJ1-2; TRBD1 matches 11 bases. Trimming removed 4 bases from V and 7 bases from J; junction bases left unmatched: 9. The CDR3 covers 15 residues. Germline CDR1 reads SGHRS; CDR2 reads YFSETQ. CDR3 sequence: CASSLPGQGVFGYTF. In DNA form, the CDR3 reads TGCGCCAGCAGCCTTCCGGGACAGGGGGTGTTTGGCTACACCTTC.

The rearrangement uses TRBV7-9 and TRBJ2-3; D may match TRBD1 or TRBD2 (5 bases each). The V gene's germline CDR1 is SEHNR and CDR2 FQNEAQ (reference sequence). The CDR3 is made up of 15 amino acids. Between the trimmed V and J ends, which lost 5 bases and 0 bases, there was a span of 12 bases. For the CDR3, the DNA is TGTGCCAGCAGCCTCGGGACGGCCAGCACAGATACGCAGTATTTT. Its protein product is CASSLGTASTDTQYF.

J is TRBJ1-2 and V is TRBV28; D is uncertain. Trimming took 8 bases from V and 7 from J, leaving 11 bases between them. The CDR3 consists of 11 residues. Germline CDR1 reads MDHEN; CDR2 reads SYDVKM. The CDR3 region is CASGLTGGYTF. In DNA form, the CDR3 reads TGTGCCAGCGGCCTAACTGGTGGCTACACCTTC.

The V and J genes are TRBV5-6 and TRBJ2-3; D not certain. The germline V gene has CDR1 SGHDT and CDR2 YYEEEE. V was shortened by 1 base and J by 5 bases, with 14 bases between the two germline ends. This CDR3 region has 15 residues. In DNA form, the CDR3 reads TGTGCCAGCAGCTTGTTGCTATTAGGTAGAGATACGCAGTATTTT. Its translation: CASSLLLLGRDTQYF.

The chain combines TRBV2 with TRBJ2-5; TRBD1 or TRBD2 may be the D gene (7 bases each). Germline V gene data show CDR1 as SNHLY and CDR2 as FYNNEI. The CDR3 runs to 13 residues. Trimming took 10 bases from V and 5 from J, leaving 17 bases between them. CDR3 nucleotides: TGTGCCACCAGGGGGGGTTGGTCGGAGACCCAGTACTTC. Amino acids: CATRGGWSETQYF. Full variable domain (outside the CDR3, taken from reference TRBV2 and TRBJ2-5): EPEVTQTPSHQVTQMGQEVILRCVPISNHLYFYWYRQILGQKVEFLVSFYNNEISEKSEIFDDQFSVERPDGSNFTLKIRSTKLEDSAMYFCATRGGWSETQYFGPGTRLLVL.